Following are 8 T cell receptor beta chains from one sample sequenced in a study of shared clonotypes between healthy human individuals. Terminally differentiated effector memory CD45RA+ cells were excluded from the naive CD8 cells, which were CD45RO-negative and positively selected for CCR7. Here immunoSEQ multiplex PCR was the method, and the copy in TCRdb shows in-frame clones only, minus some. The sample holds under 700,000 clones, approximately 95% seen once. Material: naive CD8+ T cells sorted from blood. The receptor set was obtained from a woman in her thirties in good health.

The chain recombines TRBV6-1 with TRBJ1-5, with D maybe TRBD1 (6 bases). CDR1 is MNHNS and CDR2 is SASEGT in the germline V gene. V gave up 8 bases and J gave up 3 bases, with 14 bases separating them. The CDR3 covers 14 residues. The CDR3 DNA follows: TGTGCCAGCCGATTGGACAGACTCAATCAGCCCCAGCATTTT. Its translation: CASRLDRLNQPQHF.

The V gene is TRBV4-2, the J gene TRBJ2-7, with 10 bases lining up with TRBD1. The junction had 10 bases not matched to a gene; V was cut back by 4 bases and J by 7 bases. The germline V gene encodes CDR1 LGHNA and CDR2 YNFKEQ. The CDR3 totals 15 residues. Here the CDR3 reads CASSPAGTGVDEQYF. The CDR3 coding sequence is TGTGCCAGCAGCCCAGCCGGGACAGGGGTAGATGAGCAGTACTTC.

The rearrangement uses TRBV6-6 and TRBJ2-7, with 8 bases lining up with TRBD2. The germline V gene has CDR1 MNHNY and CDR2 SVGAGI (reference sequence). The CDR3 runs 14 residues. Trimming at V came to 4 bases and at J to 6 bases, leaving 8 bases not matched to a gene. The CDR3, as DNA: TGTGCCAGCAGTTCAAAAGCGGGAGCTTCCGAGCAGTACTTC. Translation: CASSSKAGASEQYF.

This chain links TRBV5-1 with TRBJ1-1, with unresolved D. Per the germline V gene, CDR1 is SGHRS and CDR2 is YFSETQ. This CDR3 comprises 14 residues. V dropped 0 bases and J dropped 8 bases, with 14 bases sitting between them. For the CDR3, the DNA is TGCGCCAGCAGCTTGGGGTTGGGGTCTTGGGAAGCTTTCTTT. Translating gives CASSLGLGSWEAFF.

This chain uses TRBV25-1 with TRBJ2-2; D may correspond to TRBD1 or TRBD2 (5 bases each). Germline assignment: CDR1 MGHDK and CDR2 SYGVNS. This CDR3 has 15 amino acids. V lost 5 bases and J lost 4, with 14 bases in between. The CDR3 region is CASSSRGASTGELFF. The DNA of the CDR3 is TGTGCCAGCAGTTCGAGAGGGGCGAGCACCGGGGAGCTGTTTTTT. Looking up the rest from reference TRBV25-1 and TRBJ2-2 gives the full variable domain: EADIYQTPRYLVIGTGKKITLECSQTMGHDKMYWYQQDPGMELHLIHYSYGVNSTEKGDLSSESTVSRIRTEHFPLTLESARPSHTSQYLCASSSRGASTGELFFGEGSRLTVL.

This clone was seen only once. This CDR3 is CASSLLGGYTF. As DNA, the CDR3 is TGTGCCAGCAGTTTACTGGGAGGCTACACCTTC. J is TRBJ1-2 and V is TRBV28; D ambiguous. Trimming shortened V by 2 bases and J by 8 bases, and 6 bases separated the two germline ends. This CDR3 is 11 amino acids long. Germline-derived CDR1 and CDR2 are MDHEN and SYDVKM.

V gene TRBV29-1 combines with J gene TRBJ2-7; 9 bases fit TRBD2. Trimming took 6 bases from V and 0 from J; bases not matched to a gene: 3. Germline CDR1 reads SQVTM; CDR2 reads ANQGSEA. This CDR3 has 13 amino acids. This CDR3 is CSVSGRSSYEQYF. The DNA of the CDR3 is TGCAGCGTAAGCGGGAGGTCCTCCTACGAGCAGTACTTC.

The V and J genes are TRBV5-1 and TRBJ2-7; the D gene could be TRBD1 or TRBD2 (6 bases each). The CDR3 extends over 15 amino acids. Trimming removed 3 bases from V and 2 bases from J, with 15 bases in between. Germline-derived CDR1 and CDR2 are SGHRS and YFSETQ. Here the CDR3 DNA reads TGCGCCAGCAGCTCCGAGGGGGGATCGACCTACGAGCAGTACTTC. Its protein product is CASSSEGGSTYEQYF.